These T cell receptor beta chains were read from a single sample in a study of breast tumors, draining lymph nodes, adjacent tissues. TCRdb independently ran MiXCR on the multiplex PCR reads; one entry per CDR3 protein. The table lists about 21,000 distinct CDR3 sequences, approximately 51% of them singletons. Sequences were obtained from breast tumor tissue. Receptor source: a female donor with breast cancer. Some clones in this sample may be carry-over from other donors' samples. Both conserved end residues are part of each CDR3. A D gene is named only where the DNA matches it firmly. Expanded clones get a size class; other rows say once, few or many, or leave the size out.

v_gene	abundance	d_gene	j_gene	CDR3aa	CDR3nt
TRBV7-3	medium-sized	NA	TRBJ1-6	CASRPPLHF	TGTGCCAGCAGGCCACCCCTCCACTTT
TRBV30	many	NA	TRBJ2-1	CAWMTQMYNEQFF	TGTGCCTGGATGACACAGATGTACAATGAGCAGTTCTTC
TRBV6-5	NA	NA	TRBJ2-5	CASSYEPPTGRNQPQYF	TGTGCCAGCAGTTATGAGCCCCCGACAGGAAGAAATCAGCCCCAGTACTTC
TRBV7-8	many	NA	TRBJ2-7	CASSLREGGEQYF	TGTGCCAGCAGCTTAAGGGAGGGGGGCGAGCAGTACTTC
TRBV20-1	once	TRBD1	TRBJ1-6	CSVRGTGSNSPLHF	TGCAGTGTTAGGGGGACAGGCAGCAATTCACCCCTCCACTTT
TRBV5-8	medium-sized	TRBD2	TRBJ2-3	CASSWTTSPSTDTQYF	TGTGCCAGCAGCTGGACGACTAGCCCTAGCACAGATACGCAGTATTTT
TRBV28	medium-sized	NA	TRBJ2-3	CASSQVALTDTQYF	TGTGCCAGCAGCCAAGTAGCCCTTACAGATACGCAGTATTTT
TRBV20-1	medium-sized	TRBD1	TRBJ2-5	CSARDRGGTQYF	TGCAGTGCTAGGGACAGGGGGGGGACCCAGTACTTC
TRBV9	medium-sized	NA	TRBJ1-6	CASSVRSTYNSPLHF	TGTGCCAGCAGCGTTCGGAGCACCTATAATTCACCCCTCCACTTT
TRBV9	many	NA	TRBJ2-3	CASSVSAGDTQYF	TGTGCCAGCAGCGTCTCGGCCGGAGATACGCAGTATTTT
TRBV7-2	many	TRBD2	TRBJ2-1	CASSPRRGGRSFYEQFF	TGTGCCAGCAGCCCAAGGCGGGGCGGGAGAAGTTTTTATGAGCAGTTCTTC
TRBV7-9	NA	TRBD1	TRBJ2-1	CASSSGGQGSSYNEQFF	TGTGCCAGCAGCTCCGGGGGACAGGGAAGCTCCTACAATGAGCAGTTCTTC
TRBV6-2/TRBV6-3	once	NA	TRBJ1-2	CASSFEANYGYTF	TGTGCCAGCAGTTTCGAGGCTAACTATGGCTACACCTTC
TRBV20-1	NA	TRBD2	TRBJ2-3	CSASGGTSGRDTQYF	TGCAGTGCTAGTGGGGGGACTAGCGGCCGTGATACGCAGTATTTT
TRBV20-1	NA	NA	TRBJ1-5	CSARPDSPKTQHF	TGCAGTGCTAGACCAGACAGTCCCAAGACCCAGCATTTT
TRBV18	many	NA	TRBJ2-3	CASSPLSADTQYF	TGTGCCAGCTCACCACTGTCTGCCGATACGCAGTATTTT
TRBV7-8	NA	NA	TRBJ2-5	CASSGQPRGTKGKTQYF	TGTGCCAGCAGCGGACAGCCCCGGGGCACGAAGGGAAAGACCCAGTACTTC
TRBV6-1	NA	NA	TRBJ1-5	CASSEVDYSNQPQHF	TGTGCCAGCAGTGAAGTGGATTATAGCAATCAGCCCCAGCATTTT
TRBV19	medium-sized	NA	TRBJ1-6	CASSYRSDSPLHF	TGTGCCAGTAGTTACAGGTCGGATTCACCCCTCCACTTT
TRBV5-4	many	NA	TRBJ2-7	CASSLMGTPEQYF	TGTGCCAGCAGCTTGATGGGAACGCCCGAGCAGTACTTC
TRBV7-2	NA	TRBD2	TRBJ2-7	CASSSDGASGSYEQYF	TGTGCCAGCAGCTCTGACGGGGCTAGCGGGAGTTACGAGCAGTACTTC
TRBV18	many	TRBD1	TRBJ1-1	CASSDRGNTEAFF	TGTGCCAGCTCCGACAGGGGTAACACTGAAGCTTTCTTT
TRBV20-1	NA	TRBD2	TRBJ2-5	CSARLAGGPSGTQYF	TGCAGTGCTAGATTAGCGGGAGGGCCGTCCGGGACCCAGTACTTC
TRBV9	medium-sized	NA	TRBJ2-3	CASSVGVLSGTDTQYF	TGTGCCAGCAGCGTAGGTGTGTTGTCTGGCACAGATACGCAGTATTTT
TRBV20-1	many	NA	TRBJ2-2	CSARENTGELFF	TGCAGTGCTCGAGAGAACACCGGGGAGCTGTTTTTT
TRBV5-1	few	TRBD1	TRBJ2-7	CASSLGLQGAREQYF	TGCGCCAGCAGCTTGGGGTTGCAGGGGGCGCGGGAGCAGTACTTC
TRBV20-1	NA	TRBD2	TRBJ2-5	CSGSASGSEMETQYF	TGCAGTGGATCGGCTAGCGGGAGCGAGATGGAGACCCAGTACTTC
TRBV5-6	many	NA	TRBJ2-4	CASSATGAGNIQYF	TGTGCCAGCAGCGCCACTGGGGCGGGAAACATTCAGTACTTC
TRBV12-3/TRBV12-4	many	NA	TRBJ2-4	CASSLEVGATAKNIQYF	TGTGCCAGCAGTTTAGAGGTCGGGGCCACGGCCAAAAACATTCAGTACTTC
TRBV20-1	medium-sized	TRBD2	TRBJ2-5	CSARAGGPSGTQYF	TGCAGTGCTAGGGCGGGAGGGCCGTCCGGGACCCAGTACTTC
TRBV5-8	few	TRBD2	TRBJ2-2	CASSPGLAGGQNTGELFF	TGTGCCAGCAGCCCGGGACTAGCGGGAGGACAGAACACCGGGGAGCTGTTTTTT